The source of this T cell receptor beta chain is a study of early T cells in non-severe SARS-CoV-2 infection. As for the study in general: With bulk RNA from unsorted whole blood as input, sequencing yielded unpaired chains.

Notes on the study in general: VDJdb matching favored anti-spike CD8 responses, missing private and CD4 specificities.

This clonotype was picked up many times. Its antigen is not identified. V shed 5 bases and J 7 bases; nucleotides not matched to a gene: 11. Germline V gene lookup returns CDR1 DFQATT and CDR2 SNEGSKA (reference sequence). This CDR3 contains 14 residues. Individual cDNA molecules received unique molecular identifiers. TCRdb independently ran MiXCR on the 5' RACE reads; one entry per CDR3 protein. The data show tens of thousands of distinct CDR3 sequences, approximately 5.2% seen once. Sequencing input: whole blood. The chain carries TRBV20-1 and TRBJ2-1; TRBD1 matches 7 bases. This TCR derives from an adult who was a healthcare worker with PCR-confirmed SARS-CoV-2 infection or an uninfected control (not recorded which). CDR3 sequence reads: CSAETRQGKNEQFF. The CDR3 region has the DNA TGCAGTGCTGAAACGAGACAGGGTAAAAATGAGCAGTTCTTC.